A single T cell receptor (beta chain) is shown here with its context. Its cognate antigen has yet to be identified. No qualities accompany the bases; no much larger clone lies one base away. Sequencing instrument: Illumina HiSeq 1500. Clones were called with MiXCR by TCRdb after fastp trimmed the public reads at Q25, and only in-frame beta chains were retained. A single entry per CDR3 protein holds the most common genes and DNA from its merged rows. The sample table holds around 710,000 distinct CDR3 sequences, of which just under 30% were seen once. The ten top clones hold around 13% of the sample. A distance of 12 bases separates the germline ends of V and J, which lose 5 bases and 4 bases respectively. The CDR3 runs 14 residues from the cysteine to the phenylalanine. Only the CDR3 DNA stays, 42 bases, in frame from base 1. CDR1 is given as SEHNR and CDR2 as FQNEAQ, both from the germline V gene (reference sequence).

The data were obtained in a study of T cell repertoires in cytomegalovirus infection (dated by TCRdb to about 2019). For the wider study: Recently identified HLA-C-restricted CMV epitopes, whose presentation resists viral immunomodulation, were targeted by peptide stimulations together with well-studied HLA-B-restricted epitopes. Donor HLA type was relevant to the analysis, because carriage of CMV infection together with the matching HLA type was indicated by public TCR beta signatures. The investigation overall reported the following: Carriers of CMV infection plus the relevant HLA type were discriminated by the cumulative frequency of public TCR beta family members in the study cohort and in an independent roughly 400-donor cohort. The ex vivo response was dominated by HLA-C-restricted CMV-specific TCR beta clonotypes, which also provided the single most frequent clonotype in two of eight donors.

The label giving this sample's treatment or condition can be read as: in vitro stimulation with specific CMV peptide epitopes to enrich CMV-specific T cells. This TCR was sampled from a human donor in good health (CMV status not recorded). Some clones in this sample may be carry-over from other donors' samples. The sample in question was cultured CD8+ T cells from PBMCs, obtained from culture after CMV antigen stimulation. The chain employs TRBV7-9 and TRBJ2-1; perhaps TRBD1 is the D gene, with 5 bases matching. The DNA reads TGTGCCAGCAGCGCCGGACAAGGATACAATGAGCAGTTCTTC. Its protein reads: CASSAGQGYNEQFF. Full variable domain (CDR3 extended with the reference TRBV7-9 and TRBJ2-1 proteins): DTGVSQNPRHKITKRGQNVTFRCDPISEHNRLYWYRQTLGQGPEFLTYFQNEAQLEKSRLLSDRFSAERPKGSFSTLEIQRTEQGDSAMYLCASSAGQGYNEQFFGPGTRLTVL.